The 7 T cell receptor delta chains below were found in one sample sequenced in a study of γδ T cells in repeated Plasmodium falciparum infection. TCRdb redid the clone calls on the multiplex PCR reads with CATT. The sample lists around 50,000 delta-chain clones, about 1.5% occurring once. Gammadelta T cells were flow-sorted from PBMC into Vgamma9/Vdelta2+ and Vdelta2-negative populations for bulk analysis. Sequenced: gamma-delta T cells from blood. The receptors stem from a pool of human donors (malaria-infected and uninfected, not separated).

This clone was seen a handful of times. This DNA's translation and the protein TCRdb lists, from a much larger clone, do not match at residue 7, likely due to a read error; the protein shown is translated from the DNA. This chain links TRDV2 with TRDJ1; 12 bases align to TRDD3. The J gene was not available in TCRdb and was assigned here by matching the DNA to germline segments. This CDR3 region has 23 residues. From germline, CDR1 is GEAIGNYY and CDR2 EKD. Trimming cost V 3 bases and J 0 bases; bases outside gene matches: 25. CDR3 DNA sequence: TGTGCCTGTGACTCCCCCTCCCTATCTGGGGGATACGCGTCGCAGCAGTACACCGATAAACTCATCTTT. It yields the protein CACDSPSLSGGYASQQYTDKLIF.

This clone was seen many times. V is TRDV1 and J is TRDJ1; the match to TRDD3 covers 10 bases. The V segment lost 0 bases and the J segment 0 bases; nucleotides outside the gene matches: 22. Per the germline V gene, CDR1 is TSWWSYY and CDR2 is QGS. This CDR3 is 23 amino acids long. CDR3 nucleotides: TGTGCTCTTGGGGAACTACTCGAATTTCCCTACTGGGGGATGTGGAAATACACCGATAAACTCATCTTT. Translated: CALGELLEFPYWGMWKYTDKLIF.

This clone has more than one count but fewer than ten. Translating this DNA gives a protein that differs at residue 5 from the TCRdb one, which belongs to a much larger clone; a read error is likely, and the protein shown is this translation. The chain combines TRDV2 with TRDJ1; TRDD3 agrees at 11 bases. Since TCRdb gives no J gene, matching the DNA to germline was used here to assign it. CDR1 and CDR2 from the germline V gene are GEAIGNYY and EKD. V shed 3 bases and J 1 base; nucleotides not matched to a gene: 9. This CDR3 has 17 residues. CDR3 DNA sequence: TGTGCCTGTGACGCACATTGGGGGATACGTACCACCGATAAACTCATCTTT. Translated: CACDAHWGIRTTDKLIF.

This clone was recorded a few times. TCRdb's entry gives the protein of a much larger clone, which mismatches this DNA's translation at residue 17, likely from a read error; the protein reported here is translated from the DNA. The V gene is TRDV2, the J gene TRDJ1; TRDD3 aligns across 7 bases. TCRdb records no J gene; here it was assigned by comparing the DNA to germline. CDR3 length: 21 amino acids. Germline CDR1 GEAIGNYY, CDR2 EKD. CDR3 bases: TGTGCCTGTGACACCCCTTATCAGGCCTTCAAGGGGGATTCTGACACCGTTAAACTCATCTTT. Its protein is CACDTPYQAFKGDSDTVKLIF.

In its sample, this clone was seen many times. Only one base separates this from a far larger clonotype, so it likely reflects a read error. The sample contains more than one DNA sequence encoding this CDR3. V and J are TRDV1 and TRDJ1; perhaps TRDD3 as D (8 bases). Here the J gene was assigned by germline matching of the DNA, as TCRdb has none. This CDR3 has 24 amino acids. The V gene's germline CDR1 is TSWWSYY and CDR2 QGS. The V gene lost 6 bases and the J gene lost 1 base, with 42 bases spanning the gap. The CDR3 nucleotides read TGTGCTCTTGGCCGATCAAAGATTCCCGCCTTCCTTCGGGGGATAGGAGGGGGCACCGATAAACTCATCTTT. Encoded protein: CALGRSKIPAFLRGIGGGTDKLIF.

As to this clone: TCRdb assigns this DNA the protein of a much larger clone, which departs from its translation at residue 10; this likely reflects a read error, and the protein shown comes from translating the DNA. This rearrangement joins TRDV1 to TRDJ1, with 9 bases matching TRDD3. TCRdb leaves out the J gene; it was filled in here by matching the DNA to germline. The V segment lost 2 bases and the J segment 0 bases; nucleotides outside the gene matches: 34. CDR3 length equals 26 residues. CDR1 is TSWWSYY and CDR2 is QGS in the germline V gene. The CDR3 DNA is TGTGCTCTTGGGGAAACGATCCTAAAGCTGCGACCGGGAGACTGGGGGACCCTGAGGTACACCGATAAACTCATCTTT. The encoded protein is CALGETILKLRPGDWGTLRYTDKLIF.

With respect to this clone: TCRdb's listed protein matches a much larger clone and diverges from this DNA's translation at residue 17, likely through a read error; the protein shown comes from the DNA. J is TRDJ1 and V is TRDV1; TRDD3 matches 8 bases. The CDR3 is made up of 19 amino acids. The germline gives CDR1 TSWWSYY, CDR2 QGS. The CDR3 here is CALGGPGGHWGPYTDKPIF. The CDR3 DNA reads as TGTGCTCTTGGGGGCCCCGGAGGCCACTGGGGGCCCTACACCGATAAACCCATCTTT.